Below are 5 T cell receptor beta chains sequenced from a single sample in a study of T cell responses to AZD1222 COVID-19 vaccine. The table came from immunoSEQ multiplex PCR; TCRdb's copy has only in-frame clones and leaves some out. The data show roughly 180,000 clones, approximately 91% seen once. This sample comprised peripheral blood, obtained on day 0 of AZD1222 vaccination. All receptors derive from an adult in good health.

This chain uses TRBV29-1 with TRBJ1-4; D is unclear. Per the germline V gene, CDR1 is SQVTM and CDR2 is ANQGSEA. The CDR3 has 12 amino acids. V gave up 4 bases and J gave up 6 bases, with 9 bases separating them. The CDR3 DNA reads TGCAGCGTTGGTTCGGTGGATGAAAAACTGTTTTTT. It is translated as CSVGSVDEKLFF.

CDR3 amino acids: CAIRGVGTDTQYF. CDR3 in DNA: TGTGCCATCAGGGGAGTGGGCACAGATACGCAGTATTTT. This chain uses TRBV10-3 with TRBJ2-3; weak D call: TRBD2 (5 bases). From germline, CDR1 is ENHRY and CDR2 SYGVKD. The length of the CDR3 is 13 residues. The germline V and J ends were trimmed by 6 bases and 1 base, with 8 bases remaining between them.

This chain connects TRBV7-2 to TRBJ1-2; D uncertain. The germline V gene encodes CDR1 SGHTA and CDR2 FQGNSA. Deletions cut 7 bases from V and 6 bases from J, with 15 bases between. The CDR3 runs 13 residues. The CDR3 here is CASTQRDSNGYTF. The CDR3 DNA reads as TGTGCCAGCACCCAGAGGGATTCGAATGGCTACACCTTC.

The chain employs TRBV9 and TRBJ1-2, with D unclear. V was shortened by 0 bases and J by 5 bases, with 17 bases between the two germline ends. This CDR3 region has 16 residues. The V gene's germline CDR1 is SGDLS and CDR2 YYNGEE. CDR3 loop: CASSVDGSDFGYGYTF. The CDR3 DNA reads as TGTGCCAGCAGCGTAGATGGCAGCGACTTTGGGTATGGCTACACCTTC.

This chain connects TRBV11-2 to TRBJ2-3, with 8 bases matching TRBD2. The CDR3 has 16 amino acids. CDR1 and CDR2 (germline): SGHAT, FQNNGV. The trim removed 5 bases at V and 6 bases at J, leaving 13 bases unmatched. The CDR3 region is CASSQFRAGGSDTQYF. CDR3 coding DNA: TGTGCCAGCAGCCAGTTCAGGGCGGGAGGTTCGGATACGCAGTATTTT.